This TCR beta chain was retrieved from a study of T cells after yellow fever vaccination (dated by TCRdb to about 2019). A note on the overall study: Libraries from fractions with low cell numbers were prepared with the SMART-Seq v4 Ultra Low Input RNA kit. Bulk TCR alpha and beta repertoires were sequenced longitudinally to track T-cell clones before and after primary and booster YFV17D yellow fever vaccination. Blood was collected at multiple timepoints before and after primary and secondary immunization, and bulk PBMC replicates and cell subsets were isolated. Two healthy male donors made up the cohort, one aged 18 to 30 years and the other aged 30 to 40 years.

Sample treatment or condition, as interpreted from the label and publication: live attenuated yellow fever vaccine strain. A standard Ficoll-Paque protocol was used to isolate PBMCs from peripheral blood. Dynabeads CD4 and CD8 positive selection kits were used to isolate the CD4 and CD8 T-cell fractions. TriZol was used to extract RNA from bulk PBMCs, from CD4 and CD8 fractions, and from dextramer-positive and dextramer-negative fractions. TCR cDNA was made using 5'RACE template switching, a step that added a universal primer site and unique molecular identifiers. cDNA synthesis was primed from both the TCR alpha and TCR beta constant segments. Two PCR steps were used to amplify libraries, with sample barcodes and sequencing adapters being added in the second step. Sequencing of the libraries was done on either Illumina HiSeq 2500 (2x100 bp) or NovaSeq (2x150 bp). Per the original workflow: MIGEC was used to demultiplex reads and collapse the reads into UMI consensus sequences, and MiXCR was used for V(D)J alignment. Using edgeR on replicate PBMC samples, clonotypes were called vaccine-responding if FDR was below 0.01 and the log2 fold change was above 5 up to day 15. Each bulk clonotype was labeled CD4 or CD8 based on which sequenced repertoire, CD4 or CD8, contained the clonotype at higher abundance. In TCRdb, the public reads were trimmed at Q25 with fastp and aligned with MiXCR, with productive beta chains retained. Rows with one shared CDR3 protein collapse into an entry with the most common genes and DNA. The V and J calls were determined by TCRdb, not by the authors. In this sample the table shows about 150,000 distinct CDR3 sequences, about 6.2% of which occur a single time. Of the sample, just under 3% falls within the top ten clones.

This clonotype was picked up a small number of times. The target of this receptor is not known. Base qualities are not recorded, but no much larger clone differs from it by a single base. Overall study outcomes, separate from this receptor: The secondary T-cell response was found to be weaker but faster than the primary response, with a peak reached on day 5 rather than on day 15. A small fraction of clonotypes appeared in both the CD4 and CD8 compartments, likely as a result of convergent recombination. Computational filtering was needed because FACS-sorted repertoires could contain abundant contaminating clonotypes from the bulk population. Only a couple of donors were included in the study, so the extent to which the findings can be generalized is limited. Most clones expanded after primary vaccination (around 96% of CD4 and roughly 90% of CD8) were re-detected after the booster, suggesting that broad memory maintenance occurred.

Reading from cysteine to phenylalanine, the CDR3 counts 15 amino acids. CDR3 DNA only is kept here, 45 bases in frame from base 1. CDR1 SGHDT and CDR2 YYEEEE are derived from the germline V gene. Trimming takes 0 bases off V and 9 bases off J; junction bases not matched to a gene: 9. The sequence is built from TRBV5-6 and TRBJ2-1; 7 nucleotides in the junction match TRBD1. This clonotype originated in a man aged 18 to 35 who received the YFV17D yellow fever vaccine. Sequences were derived from CD4+ T cells sorted from PBMCs, sampled on the day of the first yellow fever vaccination. CDR3 sequence: CASSLDRGFIGEQFF. The sequenced DNA is TGTGCCAGCAGCTTGGACAGGGGCTTTATAGGTGAGCAGTTCTTC. Reference TRBV5-6 and TRBJ2-1 genes cover what lies past the CDR3, so the full variable domain is DAGVTQSPTHLIKTRGQQVTLRCSPKSGHDTVSWYQQALGQGPQFIFQYYEEEERQRGNFPDRFSGHQFPNYSSELNVNALLLGDSALYLCASSLDRGFIGEQFFGPGTRLTVL.